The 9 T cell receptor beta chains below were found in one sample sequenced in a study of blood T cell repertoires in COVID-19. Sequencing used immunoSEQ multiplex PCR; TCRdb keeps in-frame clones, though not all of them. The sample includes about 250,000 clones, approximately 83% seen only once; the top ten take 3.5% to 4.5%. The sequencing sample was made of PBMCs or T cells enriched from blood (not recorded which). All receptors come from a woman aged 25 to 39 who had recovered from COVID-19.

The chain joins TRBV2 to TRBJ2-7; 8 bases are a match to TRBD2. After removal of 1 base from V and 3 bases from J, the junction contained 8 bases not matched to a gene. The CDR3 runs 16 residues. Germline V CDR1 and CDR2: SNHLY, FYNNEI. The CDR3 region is CASSEELGTRIYEQYF. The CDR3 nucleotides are TGTGCCAGCAGTGAAGAGCTGGGGACTAGGATCTACGAGCAGTACTTC.

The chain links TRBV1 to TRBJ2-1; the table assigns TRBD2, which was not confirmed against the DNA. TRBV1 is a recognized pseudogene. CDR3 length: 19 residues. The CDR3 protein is CTSEIRGELASGSDNEQFF. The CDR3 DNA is TGCACCAGCGAGATCCGTGGGGAATTAGCTAGCGGCAGCGACAATGAGCAGTTCTTC.

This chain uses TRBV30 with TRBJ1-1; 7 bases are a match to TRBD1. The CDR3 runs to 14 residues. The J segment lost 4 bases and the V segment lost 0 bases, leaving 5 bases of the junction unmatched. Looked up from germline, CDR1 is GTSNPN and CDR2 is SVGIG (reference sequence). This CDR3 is CAWSVRRQGTEAFF. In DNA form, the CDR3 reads TGTGCCTGGAGTGTGAGGAGACAGGGCACTGAAGCTTTCTTT.

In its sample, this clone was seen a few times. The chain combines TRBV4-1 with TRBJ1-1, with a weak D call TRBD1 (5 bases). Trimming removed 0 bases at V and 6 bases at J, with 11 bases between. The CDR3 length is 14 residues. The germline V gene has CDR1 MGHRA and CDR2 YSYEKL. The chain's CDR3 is CASSQESPGAEAFF. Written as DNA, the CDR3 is TGCGCCAGCAGCCAAGAAAGTCCGGGGGCTGAAGCTTTCTTT.

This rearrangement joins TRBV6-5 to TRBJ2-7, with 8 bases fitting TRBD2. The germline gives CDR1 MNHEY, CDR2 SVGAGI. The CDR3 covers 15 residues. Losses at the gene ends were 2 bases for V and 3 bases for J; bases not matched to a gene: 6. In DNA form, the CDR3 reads TGTGCCAGCAGTTACGCGGGGGGCGGCTACTACGAGCAGTACTTC. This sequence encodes CASSYAGGGYYEQYF.

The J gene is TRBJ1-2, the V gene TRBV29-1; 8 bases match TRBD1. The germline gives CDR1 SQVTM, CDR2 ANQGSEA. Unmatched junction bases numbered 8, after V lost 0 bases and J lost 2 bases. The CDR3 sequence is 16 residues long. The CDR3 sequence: CSVEDTDRASNYGYTF. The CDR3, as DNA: TGCAGCGTTGAAGATACGGACAGGGCAAGCAACTATGGCTACACCTTC.

DNA for the CDR3: TGTGCCAGCAGCGTAGGGGACCGGGACTTTGAAGCTTTCTTT. Protein: CASSVGDRDFEAFF. The chain carries TRBV9 and TRBJ1-1, with a tentative D call TRBD1 (5 bases). The CDR3 totals 14 residues. Per the germline V gene, CDR1 is SGDLS and CDR2 is YYNGEE. Trimming left V 0 bases short and J 7 bases short, with 13 bases between.

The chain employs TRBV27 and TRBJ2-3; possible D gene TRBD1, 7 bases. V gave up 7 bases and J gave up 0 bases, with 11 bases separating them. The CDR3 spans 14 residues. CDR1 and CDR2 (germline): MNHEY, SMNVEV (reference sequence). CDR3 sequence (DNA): TGTGCCAGCAAGGGGGCGGGGAGCACAGATACGCAGTATTTT. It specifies CASKGAGSTDTQYF.

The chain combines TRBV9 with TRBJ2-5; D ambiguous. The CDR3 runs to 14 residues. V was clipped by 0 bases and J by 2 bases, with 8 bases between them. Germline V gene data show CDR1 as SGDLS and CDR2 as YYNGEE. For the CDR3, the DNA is TGTGCCAGCAGCGTAGGCGGCGGACAAGAGACCCAGTACTTC. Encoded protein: CASSVGGGQETQYF.